Listed below are T cell receptor beta chains from one sample, sequenced in a study of OX40 agonist ivuxolimab in advanced cancers. Using immunoSEQ multiplex PCR, the repertoire was profiled, and TCRdb retains in-frame clones only, with some absent. The repertoire holds around 120,000 clones, with around 87% as singletons. This material consisted of CD4+ or CD8+ T cells sorted from blood, taken in a trial of the OX40 agonist ivuxolimab. The receptors come from an adult with an advanced solid tumor such as melanoma, head and neck, liver or kidney cancer. CDR3s include the opening cysteine and the closing phenylalanine or tryptophan. The order of the fields is J gene, V gene, D gene, clone size, CDR3 protein, CDR3 DNA. The D gene is left open where the match is weak. Clone size appears in some rows only: once, few, many, or a class for an expanded clone.

TRBJ2-1 TRBV7-2 TRBD1 NA CASSSGTGGVNEQFF TGTGCCAGCAGCTCCGGGACAGGGGGCGTAAATGAGCAGTTCTTC
TRBJ2-2 TRBV30 TRBD1 once CAWSGYRGEAGELFF TGTGCCTGGAGTGGATACAGGGGGGAAGCCGGGGAGCTGTTTTTT
TRBJ2-3 TRBV2 NA NA CASGGYTDTQYF TGTGCCAGCGGGGGTTACACAGATACGCAGTATTTT
TRBJ2-3 TRBV2 TRBD2 NA CASGGVASTDTQYF TGTGCCAGCGGGGGGGTGGCTAGCACAGATACGCAGTATTTT
TRBJ1-1 TRBV4-3 TRBD1 NA CASSQDRVSEAFF TGCGCCAGCAGCCAGGACAGGGTCTCTGAAGCTTTCTTT
TRBJ2-3 TRBV7-2 TRBD1 NA CASSWGDRGTDTQYF TGTGCCAGCAGCTGGGGGGACAGGGGGACAGATACGCAGTATTTT
TRBJ2-3 TRBV20-1 NA NA CSARPDLAQYF TGCAGTGCTAGACCTGACCTAGCGCAGTATTTT
TRBJ2-1 TRBV7-2 NA NA CASSRQNNEQFF TGTGCCAGCAGCCGACAGAACAATGAGCAGTTCTTC
TRBJ2-3 TRBV29-1 TRBD1 NA CSVEGQGARDGPPTDTQYF TGCAGCGTTGAAGGACAGGGGGCGCGGGACGGACCCCCAACAGATACGCAGTATTTT
TRBJ1-1 TRBV9 NA NA CASSVIAEGTEAFF TGTGCCAGCAGCGTTATTGCCGAGGGCACTGAAGCTTTCTTT
TRBJ1-4 TRBV28 NA NA CASSLGTSLFF TGTGCCAGCAGTTTAGGAACTTCTCTGTTTTTT
TRBJ2-7 TRBV10-1 NA NA CASSESRGPSYEQYF TGCGCCAGCAGTGAGTCCCGGGGGCCCTCCTACGAGCAGTACTTC
TRBJ2-5 TRBV18 NA NA CASSRRDTMQETQYF TGTGCCAGCTCACGCCGGGACACAATGCAAGAGACCCAGTACTTC
TRBJ1-1 TRBV28 NA NA CASSLWEQAFF TGTGCCAGCAGTTTATGGGAGCAAGCTTTCTTT
TRBJ2-1 TRBV7-2 NA NA CASSPPLGFFNEQFF TGTGCCAGCAGCCCCCCCCTCGGCTTTTTCAATGAGCAGTTCTTC
TRBJ2-2 TRBV4-2 NA NA CASSPGVYEVRTGELFF TGTGCCAGCAGCCCCGGCGTGTATGAGGTTAGGACCGGGGAGCTGTTTTTT
TRBJ2-1 TRBV20-1 NA NA CSAGRGHEQFF TGCAGTGCTGGCAGGGGACATGAGCAGTTCTTC
TRBJ2-3 TRBV5-6 TRBD1 NA CASSGDSLDTQYF TGTGCCAGCAGCGGGGACAGCCTCGATACGCAGTATTTT
TRBJ2-7 TRBV28 NA NA CASSLSVSYEQYF TGTGCCAGCAGTTTGTCCGTCTCCTACGAGCAGTACTTC
TRBJ1-1 TRBV7-2 NA NA CASSPGTANTEAFF TGTGCCAGCAGCCCAGGGACGGCCAACACTGAAGCTTTCTTT